The 15 T cell receptor beta chains below were found in one sample sequenced in a study of blood T cell repertoires in COVID-19. Profiling relied on immunoSEQ multiplex PCR, and the TCRdb table lists in-frame clones only, not all of them. The sample shows 150,000 or so clones, less than 85% of them seen only once. Sequencing was done on a sample of peripheral blood. These receptors originate from a woman aged 55-69 years with COVID-19, enrolled during active disease.

Details on this clone: Germline and junction disagree at one end, which may indicate a read error. V usage is TRBV5-5 and J usage is TRBJ2-1; 8 bases are shared with TRBD2. Germline CDR1 is SGHKS and CDR2 is YYEKEE (reference sequence). The CDR3 loop spans 15 amino acids. The CDR3: CASSLESGSYSEQFF. The DNA of the CDR3 is TGTGCCAGCAGCTTGGAAAGCGGGAGTTACAGTGAGCAGTTCTTC.

The gene calls are TRBV9 and TRBJ1-1; no firm D call. The length of the CDR3 is 18 residues. V lost 0 bases, J lost 2 bases, and 20 bases lay in between. Germline V gene lookup returns CDR1 SGDLS and CDR2 YYNGEE. The CDR3: CASSVGGLDGGLNTEAFF. Written as DNA, the CDR3 is TGTGCCAGCAGCGTAGGGGGATTGGATGGAGGGCTTAACACTGAAGCTTTCTTT.

This clone has a single count. V gene TRBV3-1 (or the pseudogene TRBV3-2) combines with J gene TRBJ2-1; 10 bases line up with TRBD2. Germline values: CDR1 LGHDT, CDR2 YNNKEL (reference sequence). The CDR3 runs to 15 residues. V lost 5 bases, J lost 6 bases, and 7 bases stayed unmatched. The DNA for the CDR3 is TGTGCCAGCAGCAGCCCCGGGACTAGCGCCAATGAGCAGTTCTTC. This gives the protein CASSSPGTSANEQFF.

The V gene is TRBV6-5, the J gene TRBJ1-3, with TRBD1 matching over 7 bases. Germline V gives CDR1 MNHEY, CDR2 SVGAGI. The V gene end was trimmed by 5 bases and the J gene end by 2 bases; junction bases not matched to a gene: 6. The CDR3 covers 15 residues. The CDR3 loop reads CASSLGTAAGNTIYF. The CDR3 region has the DNA TGTGCCAGCAGTCTAGGGACAGCGGCTGGAAACACCATATATTTT.

V and J are TRBV3-1 (or the pseudogene TRBV3-2) and TRBJ1-1; 7 bases match TRBD1. Germline V CDR1 and CDR2: LGHDT, YNNKEL (reference sequence). V trimming: 1 base; J trimming: 5 bases; junction bases outside the gene matches: 4. The CDR3 contains 14 residues. CDR3 coding DNA: TGTGCCAGCAGCCAAGTACAGGGGTTAACTGAAGCTTTCTTT. Protein: CASSQVQGLTEAFF.

The V and J genes are TRBV27 and TRBJ1-1; 8 bases align to TRBD1. Germline CDR1 reads MNHEY; CDR2 reads SMNVEV (reference sequence). This CDR3 is 14 amino acids long. V gave up 5 bases and J gave up 2 bases; unmatched junction bases: 4. The CDR3 loop is CASSRDRRNTEAFF. The DNA of the CDR3 is TGTGCCAGCAGTAGGGACAGGCGTAACACTGAAGCTTTCTTT.

CDR3 protein: CASSPWTSGRSEQYF. The CDR3 nucleotides read TGTGCCAGCAGCCCATGGACTAGCGGGAGGTCCGAGCAGTACTTC. The V gene is TRBV6-2 or TRBV6-3, the J gene TRBJ2-7; 14 positions match TRBD2. V lost 6 bases to trimming and J lost 6 bases; unmatched junction nucleotides: 7. The CDR3 consists of 15 residues. The germline CDR1 and CDR2 sequences are MNHEY and SVGEGT.

The genes are TRBV2 and TRBJ1-1; a possible D gene is TRBD1 (6 bases). V lost 0 bases, J lost 2 bases, and 7 bases lay in between. Germline V lookup: CDR1 SNHLY, CDR2 FYNNEI. The CDR3 extends over 14 amino acids. CDR3 sequence: CASSEARGNTEAFF. The CDR3, as DNA: TGTGCCAGCAGTGAAGCCAGGGGAAACACTGAAGCTTTCTTT.

The chain combines TRBV30 with TRBJ2-1; no clear D. There are 13 residues in the CDR3. Per germline, CDR1 GTSNPN and CDR2 SVGIG (reference sequence). V lost 1 base and J 5 bases, leaving 9 bases between the germline ends. CDR3 DNA sequence: TGTGCCTGGAGTGCAGGCTACCACAATGAGCAGTTCTTC. Translation gives CAWSAGYHNEQFF.

This clone was found a few times. The genes are TRBV5-1 and TRBJ2-1, with 9 bases aligning to TRBD1. Germline assignment: CDR1 SGHRS and CDR2 YFSETQ. The J segment lost 7 bases and the V segment lost 2 bases, leaving 4 bases of the junction unmatched. CDR3 size: 14 residues. The CDR3 DNA reads TGCGCCAGCAGCTTCCGCGACAGGGGGAATGAGCAGTTCTTC. Protein sequence: CASSFRDRGNEQFF.

This clone has a single count. Compared with germline, one end of the junction differs, possibly owing to a read error. The chain combines TRBV19 with TRBJ2-7; TRBD1 matches at 8 bases. CDR3 length: 13 residues. The germline V gene has CDR1 LNHDA and CDR2 SQIVND (reference sequence). The CDR3 DNA follows: TGTGCCAGTAGTATGGACAGGGCCTATGAGCAGTACTTC. Amino acids: CASSMDRAYEQYF.

This chain uses TRBV29-1 with TRBJ1-2; 9 bases are a match to TRBD1. The V segment lost 4 bases and the J segment 5 bases; nucleotides outside the gene matches: 2. Germline V gene data show CDR1 as SQVTM and CDR2 as ANQGSEA. The CDR3 is 12 residues long. DNA of the CDR3: TGCAGCGTTGTGACAGGGGGGTATGGCTACACCTTC. It codes for CSVVTGGYGYTF.

J is TRBJ1-4 and V is TRBV7-2; 7 bases agree with TRBD1. The CDR3 has 18 amino acids. Looked up from germline, CDR1 is SGHTA and CDR2 is FQGNSA. The V and J ends lost 1 base and 2 bases, in that order; junction bases with no gene match: 10. CDR3: CASSLGGGRGTTNEKLFF. CDR3 coding DNA: TGTGCCAGCAGCTTAGGAGGGGGCAGGGGGACGACTAATGAAAAACTGTTTTTT.

The rearrangement joins TRBV19 to TRBJ1-2; 9 bases map to TRBD1. The CDR3 is 15 residues long. J lost 4 bases, V lost 5 bases, and 8 bases had no gene match. Germline CDR1 is LNHDA and CDR2 is SQIVND (reference sequence). The chain's CDR3 is CASSVGDRAGYGYTF. The CDR3 region has the DNA TGTGCCAGTAGTGTAGGGGACAGGGCGGGCTATGGCTACACCTTC.

The chain has TRBV5-5 and TRBJ2-7; 8 nucleotides line up with TRBD1. The CDR3 has 15 residues. The germline gives CDR1 SGHKS, CDR2 YYEKEE (reference sequence). J lost 3 bases, V lost 4 bases, and 9 bases had no gene match. DNA for the CDR3: TGTGCCAGCAGCCACGCCGGGACAGGCTACTACGAGCAGTACGTC. Translating it yields CASSHAGTGYYEQYV.